A single sample gave rise to the 29 T cell receptor beta chains below, sequenced in a study of T cells in Graves' hyperthyroidism and ophthalmopathy (dated by TCRdb to between 2017 and 2020). Library preparation employed multiplex PCR. Sequencing was performed on an Illumina HiSeq 2000. The TCR beta CDR3 regions were amplified from RNA transcripts. The first round of RT-PCR for the TCR CDR3 was performed with the HTBI primer set and the Qiagen OneStep RT-PCR kit. The public reads were reanalyzed by TCRdb: fastp trimming at Q25, MiXCR alignment, in-frame beta chains only. Rows merge per CDR3 protein into single entries with the most common DNA and genes. The sample yields a few hundred thousand distinct CDR3 sequences; about 17% were counted once. The ten largest account for over 35% of the sample. The sample was blood. These receptors were collected from a man in his forties or fifties with Graves' hyperthyroidism.

This clonotype was found a few times. The CDR3, as DNA: TGCGCCAGCAGCCTGGGGGACAGGGGGGACGAGCAGTACTTC. Translation: CASSLGDRGDEQYF. V usage is TRBV4-3 and J usage is TRBJ2-7, with 11 bases that match TRBD1. CDR1 and CDR2 (germline): LGHNA, YSLEER. V dropped 4 bases and J dropped 5; count of bases not matched to a gene: 4. This CDR3 spans 14 amino acids.

This clonotype was seen many times. J is TRBJ1-1 and V is TRBV3-1; D gene uncertain. The CDR3 extends over 13 amino acids. In germline, CDR1 is LGHDT, CDR2 YNNKEL (reference sequence). Trimming left V 4 bases short and J 2 bases short, with 8 bases between. The CDR3 nucleotides are TGTGCCAGCAGCCCTAATATTAACACTGAAGCTTTCTTT. Translation gives CASSPNINTEAFF.

V gene TRBV7-2 combines with J gene TRBJ1-4, with 10 bases lining up with TRBD1. From germline, CDR1 is SGHTA and CDR2 FQGNSA. The CDR3 length is 17 residues. Trimming removed 6 bases from V and 0 bases from J; junction bases left unmatched: 7. This chain's CDR3 is CASSPGTGAPTNEKLFF. The CDR3 nucleotides read TGTGCCAGCAGTCCCGGGACAGGGGCCCCAACTAATGAAAAACTGTTTTTT.

This chain joins TRBV4-2 and TRBJ2-7, with D possibly being TRBD1 (6 bases). Germline CDR1 is LGHNA and CDR2 is YNFKEQ. Trimming pared 0 bases from V and 5 bases from J, leaving 11 bases between. CDR3 size: 14 residues. For the CDR3, the DNA is TGTGCCAGCAGCCAAGATATGGGGGCCGACGAGCAGTACTTC. It codes for CASSQDMGADEQYF.

This clonotype has ten or more counts. The rearrangement links TRBV7-8 to TRBJ1-1; D not resolved. In germline, CDR1 is SGHVS, CDR2 FQNEAQ. The CDR3 contains 14 residues. The V and J ends lost 4 bases and 3 bases respectively, with 12 bases between them. The CDR3 coding sequence is TGTGCCAGCAGCTCAATCGGTGGACACACTGAAGCTTTCTTT. Translated, it gives CASSSIGGHTEAFF. Together with reference TRBV7-8 and TRBJ1-1, the CDR3 gives the full variable domain: GAGVSQSPRYKVAKRGQDVALRCDPISGHVSLFWYQQALGQGPEFLTYFQNEAQLDKSGLPSDRFFAERPEGSVSTLKIQRTQQEDSAVYLCASSSIGGHTEAFFGQGTRLTVV.

This clonotype has a handful of counts. This rearrangement joins TRBV9 to TRBJ1-1, with 7 bases that match TRBD1. Germline V gene sequence: CDR1 SGDLS, CDR2 YYNGEE. Trimming cost V 0 bases and J 2 bases; bases outside gene matches: 7. The CDR3 is 16 amino acids. In DNA, the CDR3 is TGTGCCAGCAGCGTAGGACAGGGTGGAAAAAACACTGAAGCTTTCTTT. It encodes CASSVGQGGKNTEAFF.

The chain joins TRBV7-2 to TRBJ2-3, with TRBD1 identical over 11 bases. There are 19 residues in the CDR3. V lost 4 bases to trimming and J lost 5 bases; unmatched junction nucleotides: 17. From germline, CDR1 is SGHTA and CDR2 FQGNSA. For the CDR3, the DNA is TGTGCCAGCAGCTCGCAGAGGACAGGGGGCAATAGGGGGCAAGATACGCAGTATTTT. Amino acids: CASSSQRTGGNRGQDTQYF.

This clonotype was recorded only once. This chain links TRBV11-2 with TRBJ2-1, with D possibly matching TRBD2 (6 bases). Per germline, CDR1 SGHAT and CDR2 FQNNGV. The CDR3 consists of 17 residues. The V end was cut by 3 bases, the J end by 0 bases, with 15 bases between. The CDR3 nucleotides are TGTGCCAGCAGCTTTTTAACGGGACTCAGCTCCTACAATGAGCAGTTCTTC. It codes for CASSFLTGLSSYNEQFF.

This clonotype was recorded at least ten times. The chain links TRBV27 to TRBJ2-2; 10 nucleotides match TRBD2. Germline values: CDR1 MNHEY, CDR2 SMNVEV (reference sequence). The CDR3 is 17 residues long. After removal of 5 bases from V and 6 bases from J, the junction contained 12 bases not matched to a gene. CDR3 sequence: CASSPIGAGGLSGELFF. The CDR3 region has the DNA TGTGCCAGCAGTCCTATCGGAGCGGGGGGGCTTTCCGGGGAGCTGTTTTTT.

The chain recombines TRBV20-1 with TRBJ2-7; D not certain. V was cut by 2 bases and J by 3 bases, with 8 bases left in between. The germline V gene has CDR1 DFQATT and CDR2 SNEGSKA (reference sequence). CDR3 size: 12 residues. The CDR3 spells CSARISIYEQYF. Written as DNA, the CDR3 is TGCAGTGCTAGAATATCTATCTACGAGCAGTACTTC.

There are a few counts of this clonotype. V and J are TRBV29-1 and TRBJ1-1; perhaps TRBD1 as D (6 bases). This CDR3 comprises 13 residues. The germline V and J ends were trimmed by 6 bases and 1 base, with 12 bases remaining between them. Germline lookup yields CDR1 SQVTM and CDR2 ANQGSEA. CDR3 nucleotides: TGCAGCGTGTATCCAGGGGCGAACACTGAAGCTTTCTTT. It is translated as CSVYPGANTEAFF.

This clonotype was seen at least ten times. The rearrangement links TRBV5-1 to TRBJ1-1; 7 bases are a match to TRBD1. Unmatched junction bases numbered 7, after V lost 4 bases and J lost 1 base. This CDR3 spans 15 amino acids. The germline V gene encodes CDR1 SGHRS and CDR2 YFSETQ. CDR3 DNA sequence: TGCGCCAGCAGCCCCACCGGGACAGCGAACACTGAAGCTTTCTTT. It codes for CASSPTGTANTEAFF.

A word on this clonotype: With a much larger clone just one base away, this may be a read error. The chain links TRBV5-5 to TRBJ2-1; 7 bases line up with TRBD2. There are 14 residues in the CDR3. Per germline, CDR1 SGHKS and CDR2 YYEKEE (reference sequence). In DNA, the CDR3 is TGTGCCAGCAACTTGCGGGGGACCTACAATGAGCAGTTCTTC. This codes for CASNLRGTYNEQFF. Based on the CDR3 plus reference TRBV5-5 and TRBJ2-1, the full variable domain is DAGVTQSPTHLIKTRGQQVTLRCSPISGHKSVSWYQQVLGQGPQFIFQYYEKEERGRGNFPDRFSARQFPNYSSELNVNALLLGDSALYLCASNLRGTYNEQFFGPGTRLTVL.

J is TRBJ2-5 and V is TRBV19; 8 bases line up with TRBD1. The V gene end was trimmed by 0 bases and the J gene end by 3 bases; junction bases not matched to a gene: 9. Germline V lookup: CDR1 LNHDA, CDR2 SQIVND (reference sequence). The CDR3 has 17 amino acids. The CDR3 region is CASSIDLGQGFEETQYF. The CDR3 coding sequence is TGTGCCAGTAGTATAGATCTAGGACAGGGCTTTGAAGAGACCCAGTACTTC.

This rearrangement joins TRBV5-1 to TRBJ1-2; no definite D call. The CDR3 contains 14 residues. From germline, CDR1 is SGHRS and CDR2 YFSETQ. V lost 4 bases, J lost 8 bases, and 18 bases lay in between. CDR3 sequence (DNA): TGCGCCAGCAGCCAGGCCTCCTGGGAGGGAGGCTACACCTTC. The encoded protein is CASSQASWEGGYTF.

This clonotype was seen repeatedly, ten times or more. This sequence joins TRBV6-2 or TRBV6-3 and TRBJ2-1; 7 bases match TRBD2. The V gene's germline CDR1 is MNHEY and CDR2 SVGEGT. This CDR3 region has 16 residues. The V segment lost 5 bases and the J segment 5 bases; nucleotides outside the gene matches: 12. CDR3: CASSTPGTTTNNEQFF. CDR3 sequence (DNA): TGTGCCAGCAGTACCCCCGGGACTACGACGAACAATGAGCAGTTCTTC.

This clonotype was found many times. The chain uses TRBV5-1 and TRBJ2-7; D is tentatively TRBD1 or TRBD2 (5 bases each). This CDR3 is 15 amino acids long. CDR1 and CDR2 (germline): SGHRS, YFSETQ. Trimming cost V 4 bases and J 0 bases, with 14 bases left between them. The CDR3 protein is CASSDGTVNSYEQYF. The CDR3 region has the DNA TGCGCCAGCAGCGACGGGACGGTCAACTCCTACGAGCAGTACTTC.

This clonotype was observed a handful of times. The chain combines TRBV24-1 with TRBJ1-5; the match to TRBD1 covers 8 bases. V was clipped by 3 bases and J by 4 bases; unmatched bases: 7. Germline CDR1 and CDR2: KGHDR and SFDVKD. The CDR3 sequence is 16 residues long. In nucleotides, the CDR3 is TGTGCCACCAGTGATCCGGGACAGGCCCCGAATCAGCCCCAGCATTTT. Translated, it gives CATSDPGQAPNQPQHF.

A word on this clonotype: A much more abundant neighbour one base away suggests this may be a read error. The J gene is TRBJ2-1, the V gene TRBV20-1; no definite D call. CDR1 is DFQATT, CDR2 SNEGSKA, per germline (reference sequence). This CDR3 has 12 amino acids. The CDR3 loop is CSALNTYNEQLF. DNA of the CDR3: TGCAGTGCTCTGAATACCTACAATGAGCAGTTATTC.

This clonotype was counted ten times or more. The rearrangement uses TRBV19 and TRBJ1-5; tentative D call: TRBD1 (6 bases). Germline CDR1 reads LNHDA; CDR2 reads SQIVND (reference sequence). Trimming removed 7 bases at V and 4 bases at J, with 11 bases between. The CDR3 sequence is 13 residues long. In nucleotides, the CDR3 is TGTGCCAGTAATGACAGGCCTAATCAGCCCCAGCATTTT. Translation gives CASNDRPNQPQHF. Looking up the rest from reference TRBV19 and TRBJ1-5 gives the full variable domain: DGGITQSPKYLFRKEGQNVTLSCEQNLNHDAMYWYRQDPGQGLRLIYYSQIVNDFQKGDIAEGYSVSREKKESFPLTVTSAQKNPTAFYLCASNDRPNQPQHFGDGTRLSIL.

Ten or more counts support this clonotype. The chain couples TRBV30 to TRBJ1-1, with D unclear. With 3 bases removed from V and 0 bases from J, the gap between germline ends came to 2 bases. CDR1 and CDR2 from the germline V gene are GTSNPN and SVGIG (reference sequence). This CDR3 contains 11 residues. In DNA form, the CDR3 reads TGTGCCTGGAGGATGAACACTGAAGCTTTCTTT. It encodes CAWRMNTEAFF. Using reference TRBV30 and TRBJ1-1 for the parts outside the CDR3, the full variable domain is SQTIHQWPATLVQPVGSPLSLECTVEGTSNPNLYWYRQAAGRGLQLLFYSVGIGQISSEVPQNLSASRPQDRQFILSSKKLLLSDSGFYLCAWRMNTEAFFGQGTRLTVV.

This clonotype occurred many times. The chain links TRBV28 to TRBJ1-2, with TRBD1 identical over 7 bases. CDR1 and CDR2 (germline): MDHEN, SYDVKM. The CDR3 loop spans 14 amino acids. V shed 4 bases, J shed 1 base, and the junction held 3 bases outside the gene matches. CDR3: CASSSGTVNYGYTF. The DNA of the CDR3 is TGTGCCAGCAGTTCAGGGACAGTTAACTATGGCTACACCTTC.

J is TRBJ2-2 and V is TRBV3-1; 11 bases line up with TRBD1. The germline V gene has CDR1 LGHDT and CDR2 YNNKEL (reference sequence). The length of the CDR3 is 15 residues. V lost 6 bases and J lost 4; bases outside the gene matches: 4. The CDR3 DNA reads as TGTGCCAGCAGAGGACAGGGGGCGAGCACCGGGGAGCTGTTTTTT. Its translation: CASRGQGASTGELFF.

This clonotype was picked up many times. The rearrangement joins TRBV5-1 to TRBJ2-5; 7 bases are a match to TRBD1. Germline V gives CDR1 SGHRS, CDR2 YFSETQ. Trimming at V came to 4 bases and at J to 1 base, leaving 10 bases not matched to a gene. The CDR3 has 16 amino acids. The CDR3 nucleotides read TGCGCCAGCAGCCGCCCTACCGGGACAGTCCAAGAGACCCAGTACTTC. This translates into CASSRPTGTVQETQYF.

Ten or more counts support this clonotype. V gene TRBV6-1 combines with J gene TRBJ2-1, with unresolved D. This CDR3 is built from 9 residues. CDR1 MNHNS and CDR2 SASEGT come from the germline V gene. Between the trimmed V and J ends, which lost 8 bases and 12 bases, there was a span of 8 bases. CDR3 sequence: CASGRWQFF. As DNA, the CDR3 is TGTGCCAGCGGGCGATGGCAGTTCTTC.

The chain combines TRBV9 with TRBJ2-3; the D gene is possibly TRBD2 (6 bases). The V and J ends lost 0 bases and 6 bases respectively, with 8 bases between them. Germline assignment: CDR1 SGDLS and CDR2 YYNGEE. The CDR3 is 13 residues long. The CDR3 loop reads CASSVGGGDTQYF. Written as DNA, the CDR3 is TGTGCCAGCAGCGTAGGAGGAGGGGATACGCAGTATTTT.

This clonotype was found a few times. The V gene is TRBV5-8, the J gene TRBJ1-2; 7 bases agree with TRBD1. Germline-derived CDR1 and CDR2 are SGHTS and YDEGEE. The CDR3 length is 13 residues. J was trimmed by 8 bases and V by 4 bases; bases with no gene match: 8. The CDR3 nucleotides read TGTGCCAGCAGCCAACGACAGGGTTGGGGCTACACCTTC. It translates to CASSQRQGWGYTF.

The chain recombines TRBV4-2 with TRBJ1-4; D possibly corresponds to TRBD1 (6 bases). CDR3 size: 16 residues. The germline gives CDR1 LGHNA, CDR2 YNFKEQ. Between the trimmed V and J ends, which lost 0 bases and 5 bases, there was a span of 13 bases. The CDR3 DNA follows: TGTGCCAGCAGCCAAGATCGAGCAGGGGAGAATGAAAAACTGTTTTTT. This gives the protein CASSQDRAGENEKLFF.

V and J are TRBV6-4 and TRBJ2-1; D is unresolved. Deletions cut 5 bases from V and 8 bases from J, with 13 bases between. The CDR3 totals 13 residues. Per the germline V gene, CDR1 is MRHNA and CDR2 is SNTAGT. The CDR3 bases are TGTGCCAGCAGTCCCCGCCGTGGTGATGAGCAGTTCTTC. Amino acid sequence: CASSPRRGDEQFF.